This record concerns one T cell receptor beta chain sequence. The target antigen is unknown. The V gene's germline CDR1 is KGHSH and CDR2 LQKENI. CDR3 length: 17 residues. The J segment lost 0 bases and the V segment lost 1 base, leaving 2 bases of the junction unmatched. This entry comes from a study of OX40 agonist ivuxolimab in advanced cancers. Turning to the study itself: Across the patients, intravenous ivuxolimab was delivered every 2 weeks at 0.01 to 10 mg/kg. Around 40% of patients had received prior checkpoint inhibitor therapy.

General study points: By week 6 at 0.1 to 3.0 mg/kg, blood CD4+ and CD8+ T cells had expanded clonally.

Repertoires were generated with immunoSEQ multiplex PCR, while TCRdb's copy carries only in-frame clones and drops some. There are some 99,000 clones in the sample; roughly 88% occur only once, and about 1.6% lies in the top ten. The input for sequencing was CD4+ or CD8+ T cells sorted from blood, taken in a trial of the OX40 agonist ivuxolimab. V and J are TRBV18 and TRBJ2-2; 10 bases map to TRBD1. The receptor was isolated from an adult with an advanced solid tumor such as melanoma, head and neck, liver or kidney cancer. As DNA, the CDR3 is TGTGCCAGCTCACCACAAGACAGGGGGCCGAACACCGGGGAGCTGTTTTTT. It specifies CASSPQDRGPNTGELFF.